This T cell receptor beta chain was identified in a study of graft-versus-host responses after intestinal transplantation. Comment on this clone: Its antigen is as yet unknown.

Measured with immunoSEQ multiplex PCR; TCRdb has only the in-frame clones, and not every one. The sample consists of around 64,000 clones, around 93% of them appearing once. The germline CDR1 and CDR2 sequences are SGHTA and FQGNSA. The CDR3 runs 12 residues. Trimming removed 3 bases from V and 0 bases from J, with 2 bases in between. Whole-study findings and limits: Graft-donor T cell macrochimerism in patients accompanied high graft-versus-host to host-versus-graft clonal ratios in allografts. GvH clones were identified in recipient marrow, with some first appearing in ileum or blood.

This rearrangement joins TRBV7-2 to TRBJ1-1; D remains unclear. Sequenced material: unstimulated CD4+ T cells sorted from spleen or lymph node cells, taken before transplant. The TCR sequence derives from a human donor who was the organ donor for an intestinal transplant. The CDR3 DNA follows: TGTGCCAGCAGCTTTATGAACACTGAAGCTTTCTTT. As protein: CASSFMNTEAFF.